This TCR beta chain was documented in a study of blood T cell repertoires in COVID-19. On the study more broadly: There were acute and convalescent COVID-19 samples, and they came from the United States, Italy and Spain.

The assay was immunoSEQ multiplex PCR, and TCRdb's table has in-frame clones only and misses some. The repertoire holds about 180,000 clones, with roughly 88% as singletons. The CDR3 sequence is 10 residues long. Germline V gives CDR1 SQVTM, CDR2 ANQGSEA. V lost 4 bases and J lost 10, with 8 bases in between. The sequencing input was peripheral blood. This chain links TRBV29-1 with TRBJ2-1; D uncertain. This TCR was recovered from a woman aged 60-70 years with acute or convalescent COVID-19. The CDR3 DNA follows: TGCAGCGTTGCCGAGCCAGAGCAGTTCTTC. This sequence encodes CSVAEPEQFF.